The rows below give T cell receptor beta chains drawn from one sample of a study of OX40 agonist ivuxolimab in advanced cancers. Some clones are missing from TCRdb's copy, which holds only in-frame ones; the method was immunoSEQ multiplex PCR. The sample has 42,000 or so clones; about 86% are singletons. The sequenced sample was CD4+ or CD8+ T cells sorted from blood, obtained in a trial of the OX40 agonist ivuxolimab. The receptors were sampled from an adult with an advanced solid tumor such as melanoma, head and neck, liver or kidney cancer. Each CDR3 is given with its conserved first and last residue. The D gene is left open where the match is weak. Size values are once, few and many counts, or a class for expanded clones, and some rows have none.

clone_size j_call v_call d_call cdr3_length cdr3_aa cdr3_nt
. TRBJ2-1 TRBV11-2 . 16 CASRHFSGGPYNEQFF TGTGCCAGCAGGCATTTTTCCGGGGGTCCATACAATGAGCAGTTCTTC
. TRBJ2-1 TRBV5-1 TRBD2 15 CASSPGTAIAGSAFF TGCGCCAGCAGCCCCGGGACGGCAATAGCGGGATCAGCGTTCTTC
once TRBJ2-1 TRBV28 . 15 CASSKRDKGYNEQFF TGTGCCAGCAGTAAGAGGGACAAAGGCTACAATGAGCAGTTCTTC
few TRBJ1-3 TRBV4-1 . 16 CASSQDRESSGNTIYF TGCGCCAGCAGCCAAGACAGGGAAAGCTCTGGAAACACCATATATTTT
. TRBJ2-7 TRBV2 TRBD2 14 CASSVGLAAIEQYF TGTGCCAGCAGTGTAGGCCTAGCGGCCATCGAGCAGTACTTC
. TRBJ2-1 TRBV6-5 . 14 CASSYSRLNNEQFF TGTGCCAGCAGTTACTCGCGGCTAAACAATGAGCAGTTCTTC
. TRBJ2-7 TRBV6-5 . 15 CASSYRAAHPYEQYF TGTGCCAGCAGTTACCGGGCAGCCCATCCCTACGAGCAGTACTTC
. TRBJ2-2 TRBV6-5 . 13 CASSYRDTGELFF TGTGCCAGCAGTTACCGGGACACCGGGGAGCTGTTTTTT
. TRBJ1-2 TRBV21-1 . 16 CASSKIYVWGGYGYTF TGTGCCAGCAGCAAAATCTATGTGTGGGGGGGCTATGGCTACACCTTC
. TRBJ2-1 TRBV5-4 TRBD1 15 CASSPWTGGFNEQFF TGTGCCAGCAGCCCATGGACAGGGGGCTTCAATGAGCAGTTCTTC
. TRBJ1-4 TRBV7-9 TRBD1 14 CASSLGDRDEKLFF TGTGCCAGCAGCTTGGGGGACAGGGACGAAAAACTGTTTTTT
. TRBJ2-3 TRBV25-1 . 12 CASRRGTDTQYF TGTGCCAGCAGGCGGGGCACAGATACGCAGTATTTT
. TRBJ1-4 TRBV7-4 . 14 CASSQGGTNEKLFF TGTGCCAGCAGCCAAGGAGGAACTAATGAAAAACTGTTTTTT
. TRBJ1-3 TRBV6-5 . 16 CASSYSSRSSGNTIYF TGTGCCAGCAGTTACTCGAGCCGGAGCTCTGGAAACACCATATATTTT
once TRBJ1-6 TRBV11-2 . 13 CASSLNSDSPLHF TGTGCCAGCAGCTTAAATTCGGATTCACCCCTCCACTTT
. TRBJ2-1 TRBV2 . 13 CASSEMAEDEQFF TGTGCCAGCAGTGAAATGGCAGAAGATGAGCAGTTCTTC
. TRBJ2-2 TRBV6-6 . 14 CASSRKAPPGELFF TGTGCCAGCAGTCGAAAGGCCCCCCCCGGGGAGCTGTTTTTT
. TRBJ2-3 TRBV19 . 14 CASSRGGSTDTQYF TGTGCCAGTAGTCGAGGGGGTAGCACAGATACGCAGTATTTT
. TRBJ1-4 TRBV5-1 TRBD1 15 CASSLVTGANEKLFF TGCGCCAGCAGCTTGGTGACAGGGGCTAATGAAAAACTGTTTTTT
. TRBJ1-4 TRBV5-1 TRBD1 16 CASSLAPGQYNEKLFF TGCGCCAGCAGCTTGGCTCCGGGACAGTATAATGAAAAACTGTTTTTT
. TRBJ2-4 TRBV9 TRBD2 14 CASSVGGLGNIQYF TGTGCCAGCAGCGTAGGAGGACTAGGCAACATTCAGTACTTC
. TRBJ2-2 TRBV2 . 14 CASSRDSNTGELFF TGTGCCAGCAGCCGGGATTCAAACACCGGGGAGCTGTTTTTT
. TRBJ2-1 TRBV29-1 TRBD1 16 CSVGVRGDRAINEQFF TGCAGCGTTGGTGTGAGGGGCGACAGGGCCATCAATGAGCAGTTCTTC
. TRBJ2-1 TRBV28 . 15 CASSNSGTTYNEQFF TGTGCCAGCAGTAATAGCGGTACTACCTACAATGAGCAGTTCTTC
. TRBJ2-5 TRBV7-9 TRBD2 19 CASSPTGTSGDPQEETQYF TGTGCCAGCAGCCCCACCGGGACTAGCGGAGACCCCCAGGAAGAGACCCAGTACTTC
few TRBJ1-3 TRBV6-5 . 14 CASKDRLSGNTIYF TGTGCCAGCAAAGACAGGTTATCTGGAAACACCATATATTTT
. TRBJ2-7 TRBV11-2 . 15 CASSLAGMSSYEQYF TGTGCCAGCAGCTTAGCAGGTATGAGCTCCTACGAGCAGTACTTC
. TRBJ2-3 TRBV18 . 12 CASSPSRDTQYF TGTGCCAGCTCACCATCCCGGGATACGCAGTATTTT
once TRBJ1-1 TRBV18 . 12 CASSPTYTEAFF TGTGCCAGCTCACCCACCTACACTGAAGCTTTCTTT
. TRBJ1-1 TRBV2 . 13 CASSEAFGTEAFF TGTGCCAGCAGTGAAGCTTTTGGGACTGAAGCTTTCTTT
. TRBJ2-3 TRBV29-1 . 13 CSVEYTRTDTQYF TGCAGCGTTGAATATACCCGCACAGATACGCAGTATTTT
. TRBJ2-4 TRBV6-1 . 16 CASSVTGGVAKNIQYF TGTGCCAGCAGTGTCACAGGGGGGGTAGCCAAAAACATTCAGTACTTC
. TRBJ2-7 TRBV18 . 13 CASSQRRDGEQYF TGTGCCAGCTCTCAGCGGCGGGACGGCGAGCAGTACTTC
. TRBJ2-2 TRBV11-2 TRBD1 17 CASSLGGQGAYTGELFF TGTGCCAGCAGCTTAGGAGGGCAGGGGGCATACACCGGGGAGCTGTTTTTT
once TRBJ2-7 TRBV2 TRBD1 14 CASRRDSVSYEQYF TGTGCCAGCAGGAGGGACAGCGTCTCCTACGAGCAGTACTTC
. TRBJ2-3 TRBV5-1 . 15 CASSLEGGSTDTQYF TGCGCCAGCAGCTTGGAAGGGGGTAGCACAGATACGCAGTATTTT
. TRBJ2-1 TRBV6-5 . 16 CASSYLNSDLYNEQFF TGTGCCAGCAGTTACCTCAACTCGGACCTTTACAATGAGCAGTTCTTC
. TRBJ2-7 TRBV7-8 . 14 CASSLEYSLYEQYF TGTGCCAGCAGCTTAGAGTACAGCCTCTACGAGCAGTACTTC
. TRBJ2-7 TRBV28 . 12 CASSYPFYEQYF TGTGCCAGCAGCTATCCCTTCTACGAGCAGTACTTC
. TRBJ2-1 TRBV10-1 . 15 CASSVAGTHHNEQFF TGCGCCAGCAGTGTTGCAGGAACCCACCACAATGAGCAGTTCTTC
once TRBJ1-1 TRBV5-1 . 14 CASSPGTVNTEAFF TGCGCCAGCAGCCCCGGGACGGTGAACACTGAAGCTTTCTTT
. TRBJ2-1 TRBV5-1 . 15 CASSLAPGTHNEQFF TGCGCCAGCAGCTTGGCTCCGGGTACCCACAATGAGCAGTTCTTC
. TRBJ2-5 TRBV5-1 . 13 CASSGEGRKTQYF TGCGCCAGCAGCGGCGAGGGTAGGAAGACCCAGTACTTC
. TRBJ2-1 TRBV10-1 TRBD2 17 CASSESTLAGGPDEQFF TGCGCCAGCAGTGAGTCGACCTTGGCGGGGGGGCCGGATGAGCAGTTCTTC
. TRBJ1-6 TRBV13 . 12 CASSFPRSPLHF TGTGCCAGCAGCTTCCCCCGTTCACCCCTCCACTTT
. TRBJ2-1 TRBV18 TRBD2 15 CASSETSGFRDEQFF TGTGCCAGCTCAGAGACTAGCGGGTTCCGGGATGAGCAGTTCTTC
. TRBJ2-1 TRBV7-6 TRBD2 17 CASSLRRTSGSLNEQFF TGTGCCAGCAGCTTACGCCGGACTAGCGGGAGTCTCAATGAGCAGTTCTTC
once TRBJ2-5 TRBV5-1 TRBD1 15 CASRLQGQGQETQYF TGCGCCAGCAGGCTCCAGGGACAGGGCCAAGAGACCCAGTACTTC
. TRBJ1-1 TRBV11-2 TRBD1 13 CASSFQGDTEAFF TGTGCCAGCAGCTTCCAGGGGGACACTGAAGCTTTCTTT
once TRBJ1-5 TRBV6-6 . 15 CASSYEGGSNQPQHF TGTGCCAGCAGTTATGAGGGGGGGAGCAATCAGCCCCAGCATTTT
. TRBJ2-4 TRBV7-9 . 17 CASSLERTRGGKNIQYF TGTGCCAGCAGCTTAGAACGGACCAGGGGGGGCAAAAACATTCAGTACTTC
once TRBJ2-5 TRBV6-5 TRBD2 13 CASGVAGRETQYF TGTGCCAGCGGGGTAGCGGGGCGGGAGACCCAGTACTTC
. TRBJ2-3 TRBV21-1 . 11 CASSRRDTQYF TGTGCCAGCAGCAGACGAGATACGCAGTATTTT
. TRBJ2-7 TRBV5-4 TRBD2 15 CASSLGLAGTYEQYF TGTGCCAGCAGCTTGGGACTAGCAGGGACCTACGAGCAGTACTTC
. TRBJ2-7 TRBV2 . 13 CASSRDKAYEQYF TGTGCCAGCAGTCGGGACAAAGCCTACGAGCAGTACTTC
. TRBJ2-2 TRBV7-3 TRBD1 15 CASSLAQGQGRELFF TGTGCCAGCAGCTTAGCCCAAGGACAGGGGAGAGAGCTGTTTTTT
. TRBJ1-2 TRBV25-1 . 14 CASSIRTRGYGYTF TGTGCCAGCAGTATCAGAACGCGGGGCTATGGCTACACCTTC
. TRBJ1-2 TRBV29-1 . 14 CSAASHIGNYGYTF TGCAGCGCCGCCTCACACATAGGGAACTATGGCTACACCTTC
. TRBJ1-6 TRBV15 TRBD1 16 CATSRDPGQGNSPLHF TGTGCCACCAGCAGAGACCCCGGACAGGGCAATTCACCCCTCCACTTT
. TRBJ2-3 TRBV29-1 TRBD1 14 CSVEGQGFTDTQYF TGCAGCGTTGAAGGACAGGGTTTTACAGATACGCAGTATTTT